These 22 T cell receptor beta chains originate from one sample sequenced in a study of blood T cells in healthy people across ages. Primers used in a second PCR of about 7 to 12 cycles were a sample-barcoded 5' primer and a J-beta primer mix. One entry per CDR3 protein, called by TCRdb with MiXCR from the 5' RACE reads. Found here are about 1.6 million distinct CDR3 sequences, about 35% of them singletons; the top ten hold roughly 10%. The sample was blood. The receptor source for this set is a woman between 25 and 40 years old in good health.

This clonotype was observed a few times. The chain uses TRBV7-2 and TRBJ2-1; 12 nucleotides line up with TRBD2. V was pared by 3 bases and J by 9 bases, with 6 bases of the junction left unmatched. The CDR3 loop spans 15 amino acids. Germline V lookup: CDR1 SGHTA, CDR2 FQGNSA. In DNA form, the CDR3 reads TGTGCCAGCAGCTTCTTCCTAGCGGGGGGGGGTGAGCAGTTCTTC. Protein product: CASSFFLAGGGEQFF. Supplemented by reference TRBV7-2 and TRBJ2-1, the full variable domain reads GAGVSQSPSNKVTEKGKDVELRCDPISGHTALYWYRQSLGQGLEFLIYFQGNSAPDKSGLPSDRFSAERTGGSVSTLTIQRTQQEDSAVYLCASSFFLAGGGEQFFGPGTRLTVL.

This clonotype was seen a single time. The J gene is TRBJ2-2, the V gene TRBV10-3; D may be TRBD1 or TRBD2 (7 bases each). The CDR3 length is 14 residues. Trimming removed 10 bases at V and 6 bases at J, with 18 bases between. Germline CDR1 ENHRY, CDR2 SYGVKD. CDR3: CATLPGGASGELFF. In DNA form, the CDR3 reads TGTGCCACCCTCCCAGGGGGGGCTTCCGGGGAGCTGTTTTTT.

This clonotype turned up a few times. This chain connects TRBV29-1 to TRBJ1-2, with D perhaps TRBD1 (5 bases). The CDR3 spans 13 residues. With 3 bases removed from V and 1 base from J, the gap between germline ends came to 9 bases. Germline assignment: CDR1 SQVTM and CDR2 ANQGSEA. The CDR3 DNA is TGCAGCGTTGATGAGGGGATTAACTATGGCTACACCTTC. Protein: CSVDEGINYGYTF.

The CDR3 sequence: CSVEDGQGVTEAFF. Written as DNA, the CDR3 is TGCAGCGTTGAAGATGGGCAGGGGGTTACTGAAGCTTTCTTT. V and J are TRBV29-1 and TRBJ1-1; TRBD1 agrees at 7 bases. This CDR3 is built from 14 residues. Germline loops: CDR1 SQVTM, CDR2 ANQGSEA. J was trimmed by 5 bases and V by 0 bases; bases with no gene match: 6.

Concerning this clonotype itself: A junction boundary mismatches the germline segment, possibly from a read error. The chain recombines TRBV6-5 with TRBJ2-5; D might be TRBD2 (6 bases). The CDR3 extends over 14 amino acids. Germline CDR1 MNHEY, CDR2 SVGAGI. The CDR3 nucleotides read TGTGCCAGCGGTTACGTGGAGGGCCAAGAGACCCAGTACTTC. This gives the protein CASGYVEGQETQYF.

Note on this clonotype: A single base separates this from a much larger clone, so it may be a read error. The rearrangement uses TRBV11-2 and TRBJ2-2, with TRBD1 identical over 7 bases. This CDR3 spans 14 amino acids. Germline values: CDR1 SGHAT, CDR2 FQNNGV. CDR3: CAGSLDRATGELFF. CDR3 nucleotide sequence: TGTGCCGGCAGCTTAGACAGGGCTACCGGGGAGCTGTTTTTT. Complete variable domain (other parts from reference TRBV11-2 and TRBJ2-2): EAGVAQSPRYKIIEKRQSVAFWCNPISGHATLYWYQQILGQGPKLLIQFQNNGVVDDSQLPKDRFSAERLKGVDSTLKIQPAKLEDSAVYLCAGSLDRATGELFFGEGSRLTVL.

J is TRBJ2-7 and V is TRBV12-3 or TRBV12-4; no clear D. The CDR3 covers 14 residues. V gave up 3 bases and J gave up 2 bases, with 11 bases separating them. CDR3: CASSLDGDTYEQYF. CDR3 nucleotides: TGTGCCAGCAGTTTGGACGGTGATACCTACGAGCAGTACTTC.

As DNA, the CDR3 is TGCAGCGTTGAAGGAGGCTCTGGAAACACCATATATTTT. As protein: CSVEGGSGNTIYF. The chain carries TRBV29-1 and TRBJ1-3; D is ambiguous. Trimming shortened V by 1 base and J by 0 bases, and 4 bases separated the two germline ends. CDR1 is SQVTM, CDR2 ANQGSEA, per germline. The CDR3 runs 13 residues.

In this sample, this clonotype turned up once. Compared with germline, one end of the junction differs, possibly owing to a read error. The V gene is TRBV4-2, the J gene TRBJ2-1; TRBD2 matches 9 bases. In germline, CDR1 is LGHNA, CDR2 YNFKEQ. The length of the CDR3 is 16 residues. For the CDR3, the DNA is TGTGCCGGCAGCCAGGCGGCGGGGGGGTCCTACAATGAGCAGTTCTTC. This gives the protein CAGSQAAGGSYNEQFF.

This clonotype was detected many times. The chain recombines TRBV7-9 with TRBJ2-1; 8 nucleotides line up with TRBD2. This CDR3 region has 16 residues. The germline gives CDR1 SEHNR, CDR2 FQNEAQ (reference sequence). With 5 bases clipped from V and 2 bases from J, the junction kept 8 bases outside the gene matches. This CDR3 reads CASSPLAGSPYNEQFF. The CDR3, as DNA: TGTGCCAGCAGCCCATTAGCGGGGTCACCCTACAATGAGCAGTTCTTC.

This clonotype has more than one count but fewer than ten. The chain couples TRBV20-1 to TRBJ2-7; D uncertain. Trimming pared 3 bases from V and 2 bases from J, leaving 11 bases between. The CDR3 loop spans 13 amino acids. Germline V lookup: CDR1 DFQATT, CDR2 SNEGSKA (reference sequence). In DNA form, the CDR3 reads TGCAGTGCTAGGGCCACGCGAGCCTACGAGCAGTACTTC. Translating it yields CSARATRAYEQYF.

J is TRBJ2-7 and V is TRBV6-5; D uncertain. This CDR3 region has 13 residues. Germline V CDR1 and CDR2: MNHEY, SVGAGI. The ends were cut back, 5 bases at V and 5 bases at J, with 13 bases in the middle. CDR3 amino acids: CASSGEPWDEQYF. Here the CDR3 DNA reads TGTGCCAGCAGTGGCGAGCCCTGGGACGAGCAGTACTTC.

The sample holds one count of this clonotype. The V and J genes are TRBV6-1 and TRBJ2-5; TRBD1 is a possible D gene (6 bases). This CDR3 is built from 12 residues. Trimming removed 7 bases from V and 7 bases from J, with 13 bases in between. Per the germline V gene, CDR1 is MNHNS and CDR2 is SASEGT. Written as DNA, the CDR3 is TGTGCCAGCAATACGGACAGACGGACCCAGTACTTC. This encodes CASNTDRRTQYF.

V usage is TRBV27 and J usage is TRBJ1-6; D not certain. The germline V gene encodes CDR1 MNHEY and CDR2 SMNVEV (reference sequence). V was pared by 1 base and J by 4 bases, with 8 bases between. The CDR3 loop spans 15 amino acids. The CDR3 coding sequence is TGTGCCAGCAGTTTATTGGCAGCGTATAATTCACCCCTCCACTTT. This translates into CASSLLAAYNSPLHF.

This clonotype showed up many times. Here the CDR3 reads CASSTDLAKNIQYF. The CDR3 DNA sequence: TGTGCCAGCAGTACAGACCTAGCCAAAAACATTCAGTACTTC. The chain has TRBV27 and TRBJ2-4; D remains unclear. V lost 5 bases and J 0 bases, leaving 8 bases between the germline ends. Germline V CDR1 and CDR2: MNHEY, SMNVEV (reference sequence). The CDR3 totals 14 residues.

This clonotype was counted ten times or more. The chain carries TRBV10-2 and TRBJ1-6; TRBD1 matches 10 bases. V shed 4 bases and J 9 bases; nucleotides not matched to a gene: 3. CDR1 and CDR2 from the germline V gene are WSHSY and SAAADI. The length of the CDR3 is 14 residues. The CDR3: CASSGDRGRSPLHF. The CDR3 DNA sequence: TGCGCCAGCAGTGGAGACAGGGGGCGTTCACCCCTCCACTTT.

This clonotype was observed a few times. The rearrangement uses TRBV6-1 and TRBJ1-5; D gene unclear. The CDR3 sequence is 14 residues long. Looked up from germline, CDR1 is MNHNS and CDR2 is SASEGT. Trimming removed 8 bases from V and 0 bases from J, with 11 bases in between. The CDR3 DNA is TGTGCCAGCCACGAAGGGTATAGCAATCAGCCCCAGCATTTT. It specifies CASHEGYSNQPQHF.

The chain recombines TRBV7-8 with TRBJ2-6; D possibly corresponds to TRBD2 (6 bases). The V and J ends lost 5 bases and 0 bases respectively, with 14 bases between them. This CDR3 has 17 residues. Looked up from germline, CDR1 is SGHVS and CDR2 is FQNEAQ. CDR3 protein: CASSPTGGYSGANVLTF. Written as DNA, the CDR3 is TGTGCCAGCAGCCCTACCGGAGGGTACTCTGGGGCCAACGTCCTGACTTTC.

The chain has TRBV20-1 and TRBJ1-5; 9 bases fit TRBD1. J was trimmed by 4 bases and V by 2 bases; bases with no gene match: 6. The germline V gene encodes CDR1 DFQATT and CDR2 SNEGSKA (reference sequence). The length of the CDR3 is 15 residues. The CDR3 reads CSARPAGQGNQPQHF. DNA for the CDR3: TGCAGTGCTAGACCCGCGGGACAGGGTAATCAGCCCCAGCATTTT.

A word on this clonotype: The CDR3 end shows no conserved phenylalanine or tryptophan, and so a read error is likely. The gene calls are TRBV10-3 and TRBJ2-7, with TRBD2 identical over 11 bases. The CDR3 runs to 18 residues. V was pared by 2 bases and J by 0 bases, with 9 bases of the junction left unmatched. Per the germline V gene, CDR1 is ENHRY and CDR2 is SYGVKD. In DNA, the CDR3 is TGTGCCATCAGTGAGGGCAGGGGGACTAGCGGAGGCTCCTACGAGCAGTACTGC. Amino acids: CAISEGRGTSGGSYEQYC.

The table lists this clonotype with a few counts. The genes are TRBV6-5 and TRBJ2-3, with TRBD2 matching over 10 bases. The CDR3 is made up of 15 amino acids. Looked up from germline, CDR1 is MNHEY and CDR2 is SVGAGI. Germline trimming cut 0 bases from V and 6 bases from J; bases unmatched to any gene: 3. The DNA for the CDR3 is TGTGCCAGCAGTTACTCGACTAGCGGGTACGATACGCAGTATTTT. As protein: CASSYSTSGYDTQYF.

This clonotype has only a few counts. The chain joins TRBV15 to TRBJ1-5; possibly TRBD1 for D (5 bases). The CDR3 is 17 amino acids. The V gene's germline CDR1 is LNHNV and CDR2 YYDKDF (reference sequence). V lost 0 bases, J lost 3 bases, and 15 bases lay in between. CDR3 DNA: TGTGCCACCAGCAGAGATCCTATCAACAGGCCCAATCAGCCCCAGCATTTT. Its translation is CATSRDPINRPNQPQHF.